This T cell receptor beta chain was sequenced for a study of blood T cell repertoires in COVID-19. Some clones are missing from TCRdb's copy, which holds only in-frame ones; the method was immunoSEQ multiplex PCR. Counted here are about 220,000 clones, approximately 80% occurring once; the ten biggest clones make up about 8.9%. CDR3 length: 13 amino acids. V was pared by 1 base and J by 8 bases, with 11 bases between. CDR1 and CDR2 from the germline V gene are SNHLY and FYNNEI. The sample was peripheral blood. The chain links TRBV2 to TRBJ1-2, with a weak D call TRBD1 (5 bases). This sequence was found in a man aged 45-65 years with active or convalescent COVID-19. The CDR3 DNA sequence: TGTGCCAGCAGTGAAGGTCGGGGGAGAGGCTACACCTTC. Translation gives CASSEGRGRGYTF.